These 3 T cell receptor beta chains share one sample of origin, sequenced in a study of OX40 agonist ivuxolimab in advanced cancers. Libraries were made using the immunoSEQ multiplex PCR assay. TCRdb took this table from immuneACCESS and kept in-frame rearrangements with V and J called. Such tables lack part of the clones; where checked against another copy, unresolved V genes explain under half of the gap, and the rest is unexplained. This sample is represented by roughly 60,000 clones; 75% to 90% of them were singletons. In total, the top ten clones hold over 2% of the sample. The sample here was CD4+ or CD8+ T cells sorted from blood, taken in a trial of the OX40 agonist ivuxolimab. The source is an adult with an advanced solid tumor such as melanoma, head and neck, liver or kidney cancer.

DNA for the CDR3: TGTGCCAGCAGTGCCGGACAGGACTATGGCTACACCTTC. This gives the protein CASSAGQDYGYTF. This rearrangement joins TRBV2 to TRBJ1-2, with 7 bases lining up with TRBD1. This CDR3 comprises 13 residues. Germline CDR1 is SNHLY and CDR2 is FYNNEI. J was trimmed by 3 bases and V by 4 bases; bases with no gene match: 2.

The J gene is TRBJ1-1, the V gene TRBV28; D gene unclear. The V and J ends lost 5 bases and 4 bases respectively, with 11 bases between them. The CDR3 spans 13 residues. Per the germline V gene, CDR1 is MDHEN and CDR2 is SYDVKM. The CDR3, as DNA: TGTGCCAGCAGTAGTGGGAGGGCCACTGAAGCTTTCTTT. This sequence encodes CASSSGRATEAFF.

The V gene is TRBV2, the J gene TRBJ2-3; TRBD2 aligns across 7 bases. This CDR3 contains 15 residues. Trimming at V came to 6 bases and at J to 5 bases, leaving 11 bases not matched to a gene. CDR1 is SNHLY, CDR2 FYNNEI, per germline. The CDR3 region has the DNA TGTGCCAGCAGCTCGGGGCGGGGGAGCGGAGATACGCAGTATTTT. It codes for CASSSGRGSGDTQYF. The complete variable domain, with remaining parts taken from reference TRBV2 and TRBJ2-3, reads EPEVTQTPSHQVTQMGQEVILRCVPISNHLYFYWYRQILGQKVEFLVSFYNNEISEKSEIFDDQFSVERPDGSNFTLKIRSTKLEDSAMYFCASSSGRGSGDTQYFGPGTRLTVL.